This note documents a single T cell receptor (beta chain) sequence. Its specific antigen is unknown. No quality values exist for individual bases; no much larger clone is one base distant. For repertoire sequencing, TCR beta CDR3 regions were amplified from RNA transcripts. A first-round RT-PCR used HTBI primers with the Qiagen OneStep RT-PCR kit, followed by a second-round multiplex PCR, size selection and purification. The libraries underwent paired-end sequencing with 100 bp reads on an Illumina HiSeq2000. The source study handled its data this way. SOAPnuke was used for read processing, and reads with adapters, uncalled bases, a mean Phred below 15, or no exact constant-primer or identifier match were discarded. COPE v1.2.5 was used to merge the high-quality paired reads. Unique nucleotide sequences were defined as clonotypes and aligned to IMGT TRB V, D and J references using MiTCR v1.1. Only V-J combinations with frequency above 0.0001 were analysed, covering around 99% of repertoires. A TCR clonal expansion and chaos score per V-J combination was defined as the ratio of F50 clonal expansion to chaos observed in the TCRdist matrix. Features were reduced by Welch's t-statistics and random forest to around 14 V-J combinations, which fed a naive Bayes classifier. The similarity between thyroid and blood repertoires was quantified using the Morisita-Horn index. TCRdb passed the public sequencing reads through fastp at Q25 and MiXCR, retaining productive beta sequences. Rows with one shared CDR3 protein collapse into an entry with the most common genes and DNA. TCRdb assigned the V and J calls; the authors' analysis was not used. Across this sample there are some 250,000 distinct CDR3 sequences, with around 50% seen only once. In total, the top ten clones hold around half of the sample.

The sample originates from a study of Graves' ophthalmopathy and Graves' hyperthyroidism (dated 2018 in TCRdb). Describing the broader study: Peripheral blood samples were taken at the time of initial diagnosis, before any treatment was given. The study used signatures of the TCR beta repertoire to tell Graves' ophthalmopathy apart from Graves' hyperthyroidism and to predict which patients would progress to ophthalmopathy. In total, approximately 140 blood samples were TCR-sequenced: under 45 ophthalmopathy, around 75 hyperthyroidism and roughly 17 hyperthyroidism-to-ophthalmopathy patients. A discovery set of about 99 patients (roughly 43 ophthalmopathy, about 58 stable hyperthyroidism) was enrolled to explore V-J signatures distinguishing ophthalmopathy from hyperthyroidism. An independent validation cohort was composed of 18 hyperthyroidism patients and some 16 patients who later progressed from hyperthyroidism to ophthalmopathy. In roughly six hyperthyroidism patients, the T-cell repertoires found in thyroid tissue were compared with those found in blood. Following sampling, methimazole starting at 30 mg daily was administered to hyperthyroidism patients, and high-dose intravenous methylprednisolone was administered to ophthalmopathy patients.

Beyond this particular receptor, the publication reports: Sample size was not statistically predetermined, and group allocation was not concealed from the investigators. In cross-validation, the 13-signature model distinguished ophthalmopathy from stable hyperthyroidism with less than 90% sensitivity and 81.08% specificity, while in the test set the corresponding values were roughly 80% and 75%. Most expanded thyroid clonotypes with frequency above 0.001 were also detected in blood, suggesting blood repertoires may reflect the thyroid immune response. In validation, the model predicted ophthalmopathy progression with over 60% sensitivity and about 73% specificity; roughly eleven predicted patients were CT-confirmed with GO in a median of approximately 6.5 months.

Trimming removed 6 bases from V and 2 bases from J; the gene matches leave 9 bases unexplained. From a lookup of the germline V gene, CDR1 and CDR2 are MGHRA and YSYEKL. The cysteine opens and the phenylalanine closes a CDR3 of 16 amino acids. Only CDR3 DNA remains: 48 bases, in frame from the first base. The ophthalmopathy patients had moderately to severely active disease, with a Clinical Activity Score of 3 or higher, a NOSPECS grade of 4 or higher, and a disease duration of less than 3 months. Patients with other autoimmune diseases, uncontrolled infections, pregnancy or lactation were excluded. Diagnosis relied on clinical symptoms, serum thyroxine, TRAb, thyroid ultrasound and orbital computed tomography. Ficoll-Paque density gradient centrifugation was used to isolate PBMCs from around 10 ml of fresh peripheral blood. Total RNA was extracted with Trizol reagent and quality-checked on an Agilent 2100 Bioanalyzer.

The V gene is TRBV4-1 and the J gene is TRBJ1-1; 10 junctional bases match TRBD1. This TCR was sampled from an adult man with Graves' ophthalmopathy. What was sequenced was peripheral blood. The CDR3 is CASSLGQGVINTEAFF. Read as DNA, the sequence is TGCGCCAGCAGTCTCGGACAGGGGGTGATTAACACTGAAGCTTTCTTT.